This TCR beta chain was captured by sequencing in a study of blood T cell repertoires in COVID-19. Across the study: From the United States, Italy and Spain came samples of acute and convalescent COVID-19.

Per the original data handling: The authors estimated nucleated cell counts from reference gene primer amplification. The table came from immunoSEQ multiplex PCR; TCRdb's copy has only in-frame clones and leaves some out. D and trimming were read from the DNA, whereas the V and J calls and clone size are those reported in that table. The data show around 380,000 clones, roughly 86% seen once. Per the germline V gene, CDR1 is MNHEY and CDR2 is SVGEGT. Trimming removed 2 bases at V and 2 bases at J, with 7 bases between. CDR3 length: 14 amino acids. Participants had their cohort set by participant-reported clinical history.

The V and J genes are TRBV6-2 or TRBV6-3 and TRBJ1-5; maybe TRBD1 (5 bases). The receptor comes from a man aged 30-40 years who had recovered from COVID-19. Specimen: PBMCs or T cells enriched from blood (not recorded which). In DNA, the CDR3 is TGTGCCAGCAGTTACGTGGGGCGCAATCAGCCCCAGCATTTT. Its protein is CASSYVGRNQPQHF.